This T cell receptor (beta chain) stems from a study of CXCR3-negative and CXCR3-positive naive CD8 T cells. Background on the study: Some 150 million TRB reads in total, about 1.5 +/- 0.3 million per library.

CDR1 is LNHNV and CDR2 is YYDKDF in the germline V gene (reference sequence). This CDR3 is 15 amino acids long. UMI-labeled TRB cDNA libraries were prepared by 5' RACE. Reanalyzing the 5' RACE reads, TCRdb keeps one entry per CDR3 protein, without DNA. The clone table shows tens of thousands of distinct CDR3 sequences, with the ten largest holding about a tenth. The specimen sequenced was memory CD8+ T cells from blood. The chain has TRBV15 and TRBJ2-5; TCRdb calls TRBD2, which cannot be checked without DNA. The receptor was isolated from a human donor in good health. Some clones in this sample may be carry-over from other donors' samples. Here the CDR3 reads CATSRDLEGSETQYF. Full variable domain (rest looked up from reference TRBV15 and TRBJ2-5): DAMVIQNPRYQVTQFGKPVTLSCSQTLNHNVMYWYQQKSSQAPKLLFHYYDKDFNNEADTPDNFQSRRPNTSFCFLDIRSPGLGDTAMYLCATSRDLEGSETQYFGPGTRLLVL.